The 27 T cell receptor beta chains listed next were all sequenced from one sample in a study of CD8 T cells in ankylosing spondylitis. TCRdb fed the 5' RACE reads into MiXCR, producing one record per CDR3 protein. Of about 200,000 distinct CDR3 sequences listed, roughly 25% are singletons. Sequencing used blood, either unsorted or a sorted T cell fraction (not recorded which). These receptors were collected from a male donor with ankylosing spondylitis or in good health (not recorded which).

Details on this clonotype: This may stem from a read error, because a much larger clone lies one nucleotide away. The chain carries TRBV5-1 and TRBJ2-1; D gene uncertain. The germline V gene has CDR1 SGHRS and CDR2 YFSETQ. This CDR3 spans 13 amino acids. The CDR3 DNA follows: TGCGCCAGCAGCTCAACAGAGTACAATGAGCAGCTCTTC. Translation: CASSSTEYNEQLF.

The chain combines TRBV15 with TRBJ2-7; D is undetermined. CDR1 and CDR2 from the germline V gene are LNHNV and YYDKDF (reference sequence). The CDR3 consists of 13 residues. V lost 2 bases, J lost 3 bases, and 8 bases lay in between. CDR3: CATSRFGLYEQYF. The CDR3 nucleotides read TGTGCCACCAGCAGATTCGGCCTCTACGAGCAGTACTTC.

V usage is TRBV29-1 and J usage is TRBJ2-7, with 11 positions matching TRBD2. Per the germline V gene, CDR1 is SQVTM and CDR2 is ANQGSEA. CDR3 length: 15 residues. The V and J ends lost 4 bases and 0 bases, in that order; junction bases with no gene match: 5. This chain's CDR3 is CSVVPGTSGSYEQYF. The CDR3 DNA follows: TGCAGCGTTGTCCCGGGGACTAGCGGCTCCTACGAGCAGTACTTC.

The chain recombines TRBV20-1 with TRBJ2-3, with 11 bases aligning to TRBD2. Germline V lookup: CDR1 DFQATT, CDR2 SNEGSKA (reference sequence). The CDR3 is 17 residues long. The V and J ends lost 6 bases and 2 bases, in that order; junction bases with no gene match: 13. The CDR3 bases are TGCAGTGCCCCGGGGGTGGGACTAGCGGCTACCACAGATACGCAGTATTTT. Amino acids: CSAPGVGLAATTDTQYF.

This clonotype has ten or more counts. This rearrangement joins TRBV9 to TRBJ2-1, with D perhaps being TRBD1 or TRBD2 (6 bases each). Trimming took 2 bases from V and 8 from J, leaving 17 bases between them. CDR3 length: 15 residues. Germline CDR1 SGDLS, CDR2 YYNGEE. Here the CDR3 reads CASSVTGAGNDEQFF. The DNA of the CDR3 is TGTGCCAGCAGCGTTACGGGGGCGGGCAACGATGAGCAGTTCTTC.

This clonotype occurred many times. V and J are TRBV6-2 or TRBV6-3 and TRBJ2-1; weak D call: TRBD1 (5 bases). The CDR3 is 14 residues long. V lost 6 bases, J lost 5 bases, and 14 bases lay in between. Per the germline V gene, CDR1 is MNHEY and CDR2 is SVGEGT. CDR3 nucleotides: TGTGCCAGCAGACCGAAGGGGCCCAACAATGAGCAGTTCTTC. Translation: CASRPKGPNNEQFF.

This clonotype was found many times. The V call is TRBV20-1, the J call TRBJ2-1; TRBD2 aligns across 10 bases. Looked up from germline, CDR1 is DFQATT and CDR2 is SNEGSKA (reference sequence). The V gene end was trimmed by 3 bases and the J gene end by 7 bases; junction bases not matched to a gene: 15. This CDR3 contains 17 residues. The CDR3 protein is CSASPRGGAGGRNEQFF. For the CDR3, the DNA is TGCAGTGCTAGCCCGCGGGGGGGAGCGGGAGGGCGGAATGAGCAGTTCTTC.

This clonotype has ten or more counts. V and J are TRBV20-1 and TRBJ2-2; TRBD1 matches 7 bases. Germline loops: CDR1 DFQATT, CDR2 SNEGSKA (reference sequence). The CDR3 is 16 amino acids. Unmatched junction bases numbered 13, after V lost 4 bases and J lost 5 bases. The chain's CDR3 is CSAKPAGQALTGELFF. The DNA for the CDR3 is TGCAGTGCTAAGCCGGCCGGACAGGCCCTTACCGGGGAGCTGTTTTTT.

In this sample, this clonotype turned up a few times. The CDR3 spells CSVYRSMNTEAFF. In nucleotides, the CDR3 is TGCAGCGTTTACAGGTCCATGAACACTGAAGCTTTCTTT. This chain connects TRBV29-1 to TRBJ1-1; maybe TRBD1 (5 bases). The germline gives CDR1 SQVTM, CDR2 ANQGSEA. Trimming pared 5 bases from V and 0 bases from J, leaving 10 bases between. This CDR3 comprises 13 residues.

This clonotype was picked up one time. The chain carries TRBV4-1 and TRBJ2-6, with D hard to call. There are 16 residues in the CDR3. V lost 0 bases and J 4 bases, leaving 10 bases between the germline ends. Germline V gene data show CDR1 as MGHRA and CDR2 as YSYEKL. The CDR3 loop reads CASSQEWDLGANVLTF. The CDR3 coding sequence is TGCGCCAGCAGCCAAGAATGGGATCTGGGGGCCAACGTCCTGACTTTC.

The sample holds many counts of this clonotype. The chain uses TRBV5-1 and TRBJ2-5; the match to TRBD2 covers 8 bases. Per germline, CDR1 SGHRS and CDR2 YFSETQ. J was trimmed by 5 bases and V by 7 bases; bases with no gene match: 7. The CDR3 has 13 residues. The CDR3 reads CASRAGVEETQYF. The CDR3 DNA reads TGCGCCAGCCGAGCGGGAGTTGAGGAGACCCAGTACTTC.

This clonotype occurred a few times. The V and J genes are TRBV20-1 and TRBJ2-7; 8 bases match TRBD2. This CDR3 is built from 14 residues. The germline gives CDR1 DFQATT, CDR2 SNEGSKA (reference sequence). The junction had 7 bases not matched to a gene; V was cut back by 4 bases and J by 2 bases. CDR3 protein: CSATPTSDPYEQYF. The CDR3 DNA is TGCAGTGCTACCCCGACTAGCGACCCCTACGAGCAGTACTTC.

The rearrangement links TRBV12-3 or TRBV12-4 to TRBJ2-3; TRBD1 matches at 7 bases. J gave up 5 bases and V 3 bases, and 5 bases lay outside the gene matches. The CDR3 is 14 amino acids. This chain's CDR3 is CASSFAGGEDTQYF. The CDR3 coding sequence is TGTGCCAGCAGTTTCGCAGGGGGAGAAGATACGCAGTATTTT.

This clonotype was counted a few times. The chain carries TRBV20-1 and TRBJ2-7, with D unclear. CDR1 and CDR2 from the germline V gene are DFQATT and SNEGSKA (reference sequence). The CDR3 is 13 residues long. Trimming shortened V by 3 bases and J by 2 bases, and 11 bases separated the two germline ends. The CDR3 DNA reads TGCAGTGCTAGGTCAGTAAGCCCCTACGAGCAGTACTTC. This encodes CSARSVSPYEQYF.

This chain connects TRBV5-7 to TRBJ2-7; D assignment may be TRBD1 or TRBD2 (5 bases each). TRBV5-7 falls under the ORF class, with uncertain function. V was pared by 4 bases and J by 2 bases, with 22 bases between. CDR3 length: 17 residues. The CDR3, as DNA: TGTGCCAGCAGCCACCGGGAACCGGGAAAACAGGCCTACGAGCAGTACTTC. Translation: CASSHREPGKQAYEQYF.

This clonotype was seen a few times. The CDR3 loop is CASTGQGGDSPLHF. The CDR3 region has the DNA TGTGCCAGCACCGGACAGGGAGGGGATTCACCCCTCCACTTT. The chain employs TRBV12-3 or TRBV12-4 and TRBJ1-6; TRBD1 agrees at 8 bases. With V trimmed by 7 bases and J by 8 bases, 7 bases remained unmatched. The CDR3 extends over 14 amino acids.

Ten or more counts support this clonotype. The CDR3 here is CSVGRENTGELFF. The DNA of the CDR3 is TGCAGCGTCGGTCGTGAGAACACCGGGGAGCTGTTTTTT. This chain connects TRBV29-1 to TRBJ2-2, with D uncertain. The CDR3 runs to 13 residues. Germline assignment: CDR1 SQVTM and CDR2 ANQGSEA. V gave up 6 bases and J gave up 1 base, with 9 bases separating them.

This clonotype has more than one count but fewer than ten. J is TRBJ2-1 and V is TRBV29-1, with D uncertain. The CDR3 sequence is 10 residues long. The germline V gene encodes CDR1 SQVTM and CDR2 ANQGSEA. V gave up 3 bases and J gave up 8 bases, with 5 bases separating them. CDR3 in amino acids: CSVESDEQFF. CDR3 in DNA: TGCAGCGTTGAGAGCGATGAGCAGTTCTTC.

CDR3 in DNA: TGCGCCAGCAGCTTGTCGGACAGGGGTAGGACTGGGGCCAACGTCCTGACTTTC. It is translated as CASSLSDRGRTGANVLTF. The chain recombines TRBV5-1 with TRBJ2-6; 9 positions agree with TRBD1. In germline, CDR1 is SGHRS, CDR2 YFSETQ. The ends lost 1 base at V and 2 bases at J; junction bases unmatched: 7. This CDR3 has 18 amino acids.

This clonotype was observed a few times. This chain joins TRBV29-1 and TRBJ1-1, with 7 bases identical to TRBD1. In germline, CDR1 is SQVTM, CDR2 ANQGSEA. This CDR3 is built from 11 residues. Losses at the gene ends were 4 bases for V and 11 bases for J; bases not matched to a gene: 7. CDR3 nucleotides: TGCAGCGTTGTGGGACAGCTCAGGGCTTTCTTT. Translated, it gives CSVVGQLRAFF.

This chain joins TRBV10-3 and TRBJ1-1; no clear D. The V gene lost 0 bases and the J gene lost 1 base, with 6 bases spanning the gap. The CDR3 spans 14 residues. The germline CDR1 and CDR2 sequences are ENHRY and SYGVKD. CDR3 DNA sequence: TGTGCCATCAGTGAGTCGGCGGGGAACACTGAAGCTTTCTTT. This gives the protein CAISESAGNTEAFF.

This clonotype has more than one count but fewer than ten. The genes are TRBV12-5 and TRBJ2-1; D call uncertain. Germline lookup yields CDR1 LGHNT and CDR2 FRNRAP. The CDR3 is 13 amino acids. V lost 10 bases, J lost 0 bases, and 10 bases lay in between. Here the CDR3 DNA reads TGTGCTACCCACCCCCGCTCCTACAATGAGCAGTTCTTC. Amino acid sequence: CATHPRSYNEQFF.

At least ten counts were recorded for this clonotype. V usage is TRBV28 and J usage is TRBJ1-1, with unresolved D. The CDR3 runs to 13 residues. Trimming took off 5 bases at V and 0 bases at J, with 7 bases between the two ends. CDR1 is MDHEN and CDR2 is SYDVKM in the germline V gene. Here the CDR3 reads CASSRNVNTEAFF. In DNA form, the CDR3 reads TGTGCCAGCAGTAGAAATGTGAACACTGAAGCTTTCTTT.

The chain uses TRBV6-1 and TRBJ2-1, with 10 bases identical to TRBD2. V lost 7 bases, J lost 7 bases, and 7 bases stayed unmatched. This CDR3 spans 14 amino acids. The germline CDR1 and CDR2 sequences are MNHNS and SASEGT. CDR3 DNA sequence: TGTGCCAGCAAACCGGGACTAGCGACTAATGAGCAGTTCTTC. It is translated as CASKPGLATNEQFF.

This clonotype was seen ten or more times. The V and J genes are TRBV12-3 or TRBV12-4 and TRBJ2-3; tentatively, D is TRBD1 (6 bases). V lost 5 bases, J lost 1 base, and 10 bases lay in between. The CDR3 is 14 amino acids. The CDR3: CASSRSGGTDTQYF. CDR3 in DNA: TGTGCCAGCAGTCGTTCAGGGGGCACAGATACGCAGTATTTT.

This chain's CDR3 is CASSLEAGKTDTQYF. The CDR3 DNA is TGTGCCAGCAGCTTAGAGGCGGGAAAAACAGATACGCAGTATTTT. The V and J genes are TRBV11-2 and TRBJ2-3; D possibly corresponds to TRBD2 (6 bases). The germline CDR1 and CDR2 sequences are SGHAT and FQNNGV. The CDR3 extends over 15 amino acids. V was trimmed by 0 bases and J by 3 bases, leaving 10 bases between them.

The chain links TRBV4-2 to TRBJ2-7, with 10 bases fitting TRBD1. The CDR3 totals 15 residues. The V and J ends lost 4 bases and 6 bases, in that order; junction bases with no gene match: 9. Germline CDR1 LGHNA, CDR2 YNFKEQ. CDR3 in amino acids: CASSRGQGSSVEQYF. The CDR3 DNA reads TGTGCCAGCAGCCGGGGACAGGGGAGTTCGGTCGAGCAGTACTTC.